One sample yielded the 4 T cell receptor beta chains listed below, sequenced in a study of cytomegalovirus exposure and HLA in healthy donors. It was with 60 Vbeta and 13 Jbeta primers that the PCR ran. Method: immunoSEQ multiplex PCR; TCRdb's copy keeps in-frame clones and lacks some. Found here are approximately 150,000 clones, about 60% of them singletons; the top ten hold 6% to 8.5%. The specimen was PBMCs. The origin of the receptors is an older woman in good health and CMV-seropositive.

The V call is TRBV7-7, the J call TRBJ2-1, with D hard to call. The germline CDR1 and CDR2 sequences are SSHAT and FNYEAQ (reference sequence). This CDR3 contains 14 residues. V was trimmed by 1 base and J by 5 bases, leaving 9 bases between them. CDR3 loop: CASSLGPTDNEQFF. CDR3 sequence (DNA): TGTGCCAGCAGCTTAGGCCCTACCGACAATGAGCAGTTCTTC.

The V and J genes are TRBV5-4 and TRBJ1-1; the match to TRBD1 covers 9 bases. Trimming at V came to 4 bases and at J to 2 bases, leaving 3 bases not matched to a gene. Germline-derived CDR1 and CDR2 are SGHNT and YYREEE (reference sequence). The length of the CDR3 is 14 residues. The CDR3: CASSRDRANTEAFF. DNA for the CDR3: TGTGCCAGCAGCCGGGACAGGGCTAACACTGAAGCTTTCTTT.

The chain links TRBV18 to TRBJ2-7; TRBD2 might be the D (6 bases). The CDR3 has 14 amino acids. V lost 2 bases and J lost 11, with 19 bases in between. Germline CDR1 reads KGHSH; CDR2 reads LQKENI. In DNA form, the CDR3 reads TGTGCCAGCTCACCAGCCCCCGGGACGGAGGGTGAGTACTTC. Translated, it gives CASSPAPGTEGEYF.

CDR3 nucleotides: TGCGCCAGCAGCTACACAGGGGGCAGCACTGAAGCTTTCTTT. Its protein is CASSYTGGSTEAFF. The rearrangement links TRBV5-1 to TRBJ1-1; 9 bases fit TRBD1. This CDR3 is built from 14 residues. V shed 3 bases, J shed 4 bases, and the junction held 4 bases outside the gene matches. Germline lookup yields CDR1 SGHRS and CDR2 YFSETQ.